This T cell receptor (beta chain) was recovered during a study of CD8+CD57+ T cells in acquired aplastic anemia. The overall study: The sorted CD4+ and CD8+ cells yielded an average approximately 3.2 ug of DNA. Findings of the study overall: It was found that about 31 CD8+ CDR3 sequences were shared between patients and controls. Patients showed no significant difference from controls in CD8+ Simpson's diversity.

On this clonotype itself: The antigen is not known.

Previously, flow cytometry had revealed CD8+CD57+ cell expansion in the patients chosen for sequencing. As a group, the patients uniformly had severe acquired aplastic anemia. TCR beta VDJ and CDR3 were profiled, and genomic DNA was the template. Via MiXCR, TCRdb re-called the reads, giving one row per CDR3 protein. This sample has 200,000 to 300,000 distinct CDR3 sequences, with approximately 80% found just once. Germline V gene lookup returns CDR1 SGHRS and CDR2 YFSETQ. Trimming left V 5 bases short and J 3 bases short, with 20 bases between. CDR3 length: 16 amino acids. This rearrangement joins TRBV5-1 to TRBJ1-2, with D unclear. This TCR derives from a human donor with aplastic anemia. Sequenced input: sorted CD4+, CD8+, or CD8+CD57+ T cells (not recorded which) from PBMCs. This CDR3 reads CASRLRLGRMDYGYTF. CDR3 sequence (DNA): TGCGCCAGCAGGTTACGACTAGGGCGCATGGACTATGGCTACACCTTC.